This T cell receptor (beta chain) was sequenced in a study of regulatory T cells in long-lasting Graves disease. Looked up from germline, CDR1 is DFQATT and CDR2 is SNEGSKA (reference sequence). This CDR3 comprises 16 residues. J gave up 2 bases and V 3 bases, and 8 bases lay outside the gene matches. Time point indicated: persistent/refractory GD, antithyroid drugs over 5 years with positive TRAb. PBMC-extracted RNA yielded the TCR library. Study conclusions and caveats: Persistent Graves' patients possessed reduced TCR diversity relative to recently diagnosed ones. Relative to new patients (roughly 980), persistent patients exhibited greater sharing of public clonotypes (2,741). When disease was persistent, TRBV28, TRBJ1-2 and TRBJ2-5 were the favored segments. Small numbers of samples may have cut accuracy.

This clonotype was recorded at least ten times. Its antigen remains unidentified. Construction of the TCR beta libraries employed iRepertoire HTBI primers in conjunction with Arm-PCR of CDR3 regions. In TCRdb, the multiplex PCR reads were re-called with MiXCR into one record per CDR3 protein. The table shows about 430,000 distinct CDR3 sequences, with approximately 22% occurring only once. The source is a female donor with Graves disease. The chain has TRBV20-1 and TRBJ2-5, with 11 bases matching TRBD2. This sample comprised peripheral blood mononuclear cells (PBMCs), obtained when the disease was refractory, from a patient treated with antithyroid drugs. CDR3: CSARERLAGPQETQYF. The CDR3 DNA is TGCAGTGCTAGGGAACGACTAGCGGGACCTCAAGAGACCCAGTACTTC.